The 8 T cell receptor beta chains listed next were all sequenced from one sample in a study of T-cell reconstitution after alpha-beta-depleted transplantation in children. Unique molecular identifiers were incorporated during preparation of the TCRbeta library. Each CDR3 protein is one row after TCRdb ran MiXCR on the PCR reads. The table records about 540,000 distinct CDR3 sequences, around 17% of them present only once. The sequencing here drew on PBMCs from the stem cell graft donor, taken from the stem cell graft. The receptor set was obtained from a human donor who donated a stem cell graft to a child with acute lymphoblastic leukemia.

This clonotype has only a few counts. CDR3 sequence: CASSQDSVLSYEQYF. DNA for the CDR3: TGTGCCAGCAGCCAAGATAGCGTGCTCTCCTACGAGCAGTACTTC. This chain joins TRBV4-2 and TRBJ2-7; maybe TRBD2 (5 bases). Germline V gene lookup returns CDR1 LGHNA and CDR2 YNFKEQ. This CDR3 spans 15 amino acids. Trimming removed 0 bases at V and 0 bases at J, with 9 bases between.

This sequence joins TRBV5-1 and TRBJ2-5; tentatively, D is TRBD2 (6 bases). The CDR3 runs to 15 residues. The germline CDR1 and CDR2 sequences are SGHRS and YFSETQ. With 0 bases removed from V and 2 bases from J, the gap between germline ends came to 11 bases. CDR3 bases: TGCGCCAGCAGCTTGGCCGGTCGGGGGCAAGAGACCCAGTACTTC. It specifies CASSLAGRGQETQYF.

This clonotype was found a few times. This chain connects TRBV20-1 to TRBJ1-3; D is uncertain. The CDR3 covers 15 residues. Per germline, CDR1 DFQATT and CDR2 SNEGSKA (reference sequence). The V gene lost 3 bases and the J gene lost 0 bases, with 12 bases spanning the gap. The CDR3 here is CSASSLAGSGNTIYF. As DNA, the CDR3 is TGCAGTGCTAGCTCCTTGGCTGGCTCTGGAAACACCATATATTTT.

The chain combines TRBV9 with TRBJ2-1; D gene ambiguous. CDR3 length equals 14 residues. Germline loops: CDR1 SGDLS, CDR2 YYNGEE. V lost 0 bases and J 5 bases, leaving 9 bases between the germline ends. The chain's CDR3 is CASSVGALNNEQFF. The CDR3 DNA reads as TGTGCCAGCAGCGTAGGTGCTTTAAACAATGAGCAGTTCTTC.

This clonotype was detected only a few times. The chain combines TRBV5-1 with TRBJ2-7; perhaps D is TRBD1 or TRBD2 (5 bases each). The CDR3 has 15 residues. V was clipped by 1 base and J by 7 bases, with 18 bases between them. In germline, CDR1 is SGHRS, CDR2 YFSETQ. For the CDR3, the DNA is TGCGCCAGCAGCTTGTCGCCCGGGACGGCGGAGGAGCAGTACTTC. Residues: CASSLSPGTAEEQYF.

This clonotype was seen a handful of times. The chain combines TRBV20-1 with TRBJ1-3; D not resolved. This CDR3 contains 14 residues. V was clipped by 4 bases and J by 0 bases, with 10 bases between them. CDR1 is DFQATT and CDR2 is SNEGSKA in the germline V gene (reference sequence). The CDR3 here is CSAILQNSGNTIYF. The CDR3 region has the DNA TGCAGTGCTATACTACAAAACTCTGGAAACACCATATATTTT.

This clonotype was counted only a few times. The chain's CDR3 is CASSQDGGLAYEQYF. The CDR3 DNA follows: TGCGCCAGCAGCCAAGATGGGGGACTAGCCTACGAGCAGTACTTC. V usage is TRBV4-1 and J usage is TRBJ2-7; 8 bases are shared with TRBD2. J lost 2 bases, V lost 0 bases, and 3 bases had no gene match. Germline V gives CDR1 MGHRA, CDR2 YSYEKL. The CDR3 covers 15 residues.

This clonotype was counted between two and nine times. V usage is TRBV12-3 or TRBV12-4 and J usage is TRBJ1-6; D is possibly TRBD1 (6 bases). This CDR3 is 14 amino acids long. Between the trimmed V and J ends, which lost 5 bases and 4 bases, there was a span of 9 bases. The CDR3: CASSPDRYNSPLHF. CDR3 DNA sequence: TGTGCCAGCAGTCCGGACAGATATAATTCACCCCTCCACTTT.